Presented here are 8 T cell receptor beta chains from one specimen sequenced in a study of T cell responses to AZD1222 COVID-19 vaccine. Profiled with immunoSEQ multiplex PCR; TCRdb holds only in-frame clones, not every one. Found here are tens of thousands of clones, roughly four fifths of them singletons; the top ten hold 20% to 30%. Specimen: peripheral blood, collected 28 days after the second AZD1222 dose. These receptor sequences come from an adult who received the AZD1222 COVID-19 vaccine.

The rearrangement links TRBV6-6 to TRBJ2-1, with TRBD2 matching over 10 bases. The CDR3 consists of 16 residues. The germline CDR1 and CDR2 sequences are MNHNY and SVGAGI (reference sequence). The V gene end was trimmed by 7 bases and the J gene end by 5 bases; junction bases not matched to a gene: 11. The DNA of the CDR3 is TGTGCCAGCATCCAGAGAACTAGCGGGGCTAACAATGAGCAGTTCTTC. This encodes CASIQRTSGANNEQFF.

The rearrangement joins TRBV5-4 to TRBJ2-2; possibly TRBD2 for D (5 bases). V shed 0 bases and J shed 4 bases, with 13 bases lying between them. This CDR3 comprises 16 residues. The germline V gene has CDR1 SGHNT and CDR2 YYREEE (reference sequence). CDR3: CASSLAFGMGTGELFF. As DNA, the CDR3 is TGTGCCAGCAGCTTGGCCTTCGGGATGGGCACCGGGGAGCTGTTTTTT.

This sequence joins TRBV30 and TRBJ2-1, with 8 bases identical to TRBD2. Germline-derived CDR1 and CDR2 are GTSNPN and SVGIG (reference sequence). The length of the CDR3 is 13 residues. V was clipped by 2 bases and J by 6 bases; unmatched bases: 3. The CDR3 is CAWSLRGGNEQFF. For the CDR3, the DNA is TGTGCCTGGAGTCTCCGGGGGGGCAATGAGCAGTTCTTC.

V and J are TRBV6-5 and TRBJ2-5; D is perhaps TRBD2 (6 bases). The CDR3 totals 14 residues. Germline V gene lookup returns CDR1 MNHEY and CDR2 SVGAGI. The ends were cut back, 7 bases at V and 7 bases at J, with 19 bases in the middle. CDR3 sequence reads: CASNLLAGLGTQYF. In DNA, the CDR3 is TGTGCCAGCAACTTACTGGCGGGACTCGGGACCCAGTACTTC.

This chain links TRBV28 with TRBJ1-1; TRBD1 might be the D (6 bases). V was trimmed by 2 bases and J by 4 bases, leaving 17 bases between them. CDR3 length equals 16 residues. CDR1 MDHEN and CDR2 SYDVKM come from the germline V gene. The chain's CDR3 is CASSLPAGARSTEAFF. CDR3 in DNA: TGTGCCAGCAGTTTACCAGCGGGGGCGAGGAGCACTGAAGCTTTCTTT. Filled out from reference TRBV28 and TRBJ1-1, the complete variable domain reads DVKVTQSSRYLVKRTGEKVFLECVQDMDHENMFWYRQDPGLGLRLIYFSYDVKMKEKGDIPEGYSVSREKKERFSLILESASTNQTSMYLCASSLPAGARSTEAFFGQGTRLTVV.

CDR3 sequence: CATSRGKTENYGYTF. CDR3 nucleotides: TGTGCCACCAGCAGAGGCAAGACAGAGAACTATGGCTACACCTTC. The chain carries TRBV15 and TRBJ1-2; D is possibly TRBD1 (5 bases). CDR1 and CDR2 from the germline V gene are LNHNV and YYDKDF (reference sequence). Trimming pared 1 base from V and 2 bases from J, leaving 11 bases between. The CDR3 consists of 15 residues.

This chain connects TRBV5-1 to TRBJ2-7; D uncertain. V was trimmed by 7 bases and J by 7 bases, leaving 18 bases between them. Per the germline V gene, CDR1 is SGHRS and CDR2 is YFSETQ. The CDR3 is made up of 13 amino acids. This CDR3 is CASGGEWPREQYF. The CDR3 DNA reads TGCGCCAGCGGCGGTGAGTGGCCCCGGGAGCAGTACTTC.

The chain couples TRBV9 to TRBJ2-3; 12 bases map to TRBD2. Germline V gene sequence: CDR1 SGDLS, CDR2 YYNGEE. V lost 3 bases to trimming and J lost 2 bases; unmatched junction nucleotides: 7. The length of the CDR3 is 17 residues. CDR3 loop: CASSGSSGRAPTDTQYF. As DNA, the CDR3 is TGTGCCAGCAGCGGATCTAGCGGGAGGGCCCCCACAGATACGCAGTATTTT.